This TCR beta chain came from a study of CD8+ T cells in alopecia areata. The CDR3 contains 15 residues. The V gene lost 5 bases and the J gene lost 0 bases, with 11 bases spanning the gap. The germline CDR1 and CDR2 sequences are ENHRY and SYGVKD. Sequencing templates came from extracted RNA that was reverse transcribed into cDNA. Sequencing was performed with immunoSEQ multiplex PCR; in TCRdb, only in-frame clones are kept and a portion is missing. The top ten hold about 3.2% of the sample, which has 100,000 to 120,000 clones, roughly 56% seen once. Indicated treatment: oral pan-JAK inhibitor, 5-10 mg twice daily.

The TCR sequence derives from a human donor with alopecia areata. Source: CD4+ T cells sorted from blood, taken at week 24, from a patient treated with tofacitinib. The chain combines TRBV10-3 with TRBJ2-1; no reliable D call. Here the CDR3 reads CAISTTSSSYNEQFF. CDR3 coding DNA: TGTGCCATCAGTACCACATCGAGCTCCTACAATGAGCAGTTCTTC.